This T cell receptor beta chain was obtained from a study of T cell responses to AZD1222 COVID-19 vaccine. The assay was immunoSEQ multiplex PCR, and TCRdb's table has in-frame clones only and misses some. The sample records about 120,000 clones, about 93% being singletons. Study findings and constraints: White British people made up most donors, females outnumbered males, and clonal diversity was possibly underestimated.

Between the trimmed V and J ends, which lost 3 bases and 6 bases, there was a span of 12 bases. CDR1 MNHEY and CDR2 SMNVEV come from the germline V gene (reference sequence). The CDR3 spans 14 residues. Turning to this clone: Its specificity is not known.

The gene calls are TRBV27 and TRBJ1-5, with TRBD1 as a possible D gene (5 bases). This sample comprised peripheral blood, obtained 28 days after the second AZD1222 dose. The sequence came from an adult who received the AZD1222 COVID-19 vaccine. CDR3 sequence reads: CASSLVAGSQPQHF. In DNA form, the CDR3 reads TGTGCCAGCAGTTTGGTGGCAGGGAGTCAGCCCCAGCATTTT.